These 10 T cell receptor beta chains share one sample of origin, sequenced in a study of blood T cell repertoires in COVID-19. The repertoire was sequenced with immunoSEQ multiplex PCR; TCRdb's copy has only in-frame clones and lacks some. The sample holds just over 650,000 clones; over 80% are singletons and the top ten take over 0.2%. Sequenced sample: peripheral blood. Receptors originate from a woman younger than 30 with acute or convalescent COVID-19.

V is TRBV2 and J is TRBJ1-1; 7 nucleotides match TRBD1. Per germline, CDR1 SNHLY and CDR2 FYNNEI. The length of the CDR3 is 17 residues. With V trimmed by 4 bases and J by 0 bases, 11 bases remained unmatched. The CDR3 region has the DNA TGTGCCAGCAGTGTGGGAGACAGGGTTATAGTGAACACTGAAGCTTTCTTT. This sequence encodes CASSVGDRVIVNTEAFF.

The chain employs TRBV11-2 and TRBJ1-2; TRBD1 matches at 7 bases. V shed 0 bases and J 6 bases; nucleotides not matched to a gene: 7. This CDR3 comprises 15 residues. CDR1 SGHAT and CDR2 FQNNGV come from the germline V gene. The DNA of the CDR3 is TGTGCCAGCAGCTTAGATTTGGAGGGGGCGGATGGCTACACCTTC. Its protein is CASSLDLEGADGYTF.

The rearrangement uses TRBV6-1 and TRBJ2-1, with 9 bases aligning to TRBD2. In germline, CDR1 is MNHNS, CDR2 SASEGT. V was pared by 1 base and J by 8 bases, with 6 bases of the junction left unmatched. This CDR3 has 15 amino acids. CDR3 region: CASSEDTSGFDEQFF. The CDR3 DNA reads TGTGCCAGCAGTGAAGACACTAGCGGGTTTGATGAGCAGTTCTTC.

V and J are TRBV6-1 and TRBJ1-2; TRBD1 matches 7 bases. Looked up from germline, CDR1 is MNHNS and CDR2 is SASEGT. The CDR3 sequence is 14 residues long. V trimming: 2 bases; J trimming: 2 bases; junction bases outside the gene matches: 2. The CDR3 reads CASSELQGNYGYTF. CDR3 bases: TGTGCCAGCAGTGAATTACAGGGGAACTATGGCTACACCTTC.

V usage is TRBV15 and J usage is TRBJ2-1; 8 nucleotides agree with TRBD1. The germline gives CDR1 LNHNV, CDR2 YYDKDF (reference sequence). The V and J ends lost 2 bases and 0 bases, in that order; junction bases with no gene match: 3. This CDR3 contains 16 residues. The CDR3 reads CATSRQGAPSYNEQFF. CDR3 nucleotides: TGTGCCACCAGCAGACAGGGGGCCCCCTCCTACAATGAGCAGTTCTTC.

V usage is TRBV6-4 and J usage is TRBJ1-5; D is ambiguous. The CDR3 extends over 15 amino acids. Germline CDR1 reads MRHNA; CDR2 reads SNTAGT. Trimming shortened V by 9 bases and J by 0 bases, and 15 bases separated the two germline ends. CDR3 residues: CASYPVRFSNQPQHF. The CDR3, as DNA: TGTGCCAGTTATCCCGTTCGGTTTAGCAATCAGCCCCAGCATTTT.

The V gene is TRBV5-8, the J gene TRBJ2-3; 10 bases are a match to TRBD1. The CDR3 contains 16 residues. CDR1 SGHTS and CDR2 YDEGEE come from the germline V gene. V was pared by 4 bases and J by 0 bases, with 5 bases of the junction left unmatched. The CDR3 protein is CASSGGQGFSTDTQYF. The CDR3 nucleotides are TGTGCCAGCAGCGGGGGACAGGGGTTTAGCACAGATACGCAGTATTTT. The full variable domain, rest sourced from reference TRBV5-8 and TRBJ2-3, is EAGVTQSPTHLIKTRGQQATLRCSPISGHTSVYWYQQALGLGLQFLLWYDEGEERNRGNFPPRFSGRQFPNYSSELNVNALELEDSALYLCASSGGQGFSTDTQYFGPGTRLTVL.

The gene calls are TRBV7-2 and TRBJ2-1; 14 nucleotides agree with TRBD2. The CDR3 is 15 amino acids. Germline V lookup: CDR1 SGHTA, CDR2 FQGNSA. The trim removed 4 bases at V and 6 bases at J, leaving 2 bases unmatched. Written as DNA, the CDR3 is TGTGCCAGCAGCTCCGGGACTAGCGGGGGCAATGAGCAGTTCTTC. This codes for CASSSGTSGGNEQFF.

J is TRBJ1-3 and V is TRBV5-4; D might be TRBD1 (6 bases). Germline V gives CDR1 SGHNT, CDR2 YYREEE (reference sequence). This CDR3 comprises 15 residues. The V end was cut by 4 bases, the J end by 8 bases, with 19 bases between. CDR3 sequence: CASSLGDTPLDTIYF. In DNA form, the CDR3 reads TGTGCCAGCAGCCTCGGGGACACCCCGTTAGACACCATATATTTT.

The rearrangement links TRBV12-3 or TRBV12-4 to TRBJ1-2; D is ambiguous. CDR3 length equals 13 residues. V lost 5 bases and J 8 bases, leaving 15 bases between the germline ends. The DNA of the CDR3 is TGTGCCAGCAGTCCCACTTCGGGGAACGGCTACACCTTC. Its translation is CASSPTSGNGYTF.